The 13 T cell receptor beta chains listed next were all sequenced from one sample in a study. One entry per CDR3 protein results from TCRdb running MiXCR on the RT-PCR reads. The table has more than 550,000 distinct CDR3 sequences, about 14% seen once. The specimen was memory CD4+ T cells from blood. The receptors were gathered from a female donor in good health, serving as a healthy control.

V is TRBV28 and J is TRBJ2-2, with 11 nucleotides matching TRBD2. Germline CDR1 reads MDHEN; CDR2 reads SYDVKM. The CDR3 runs 16 residues. Trimming took 3 bases from V and 5 from J; bases not matched to a gene: 5. CDR3 nucleotide sequence: TGTGCCAGCAGTTTCCTACTAGCGGGAGAGACCGGGGAGCTGTTTTTT. Amino acids: CASSFLLAGETGELFF.

This chain links TRBV5-1 with TRBJ2-1; 7 nucleotides match TRBD2. The CDR3 length is 15 residues. V lost 0 bases, J lost 6 bases, and 6 bases stayed unmatched. Germline-derived CDR1 and CDR2 are SGHRS and YFSETQ. The CDR3 loop is CASSLEGTGGNEQFF. The CDR3 coding sequence is TGCGCCAGCAGCTTGGAAGGGACGGGGGGCAATGAGCAGTTCTTC.

This clonotype has more than one count but fewer than ten. J is TRBJ2-7 and V is TRBV27; the D is unclear. The CDR3 contains 10 residues. Germline CDR1 is MNHEY and CDR2 is SMNVEV (reference sequence). V was clipped by 7 bases and J by 7 bases, with 8 bases between them. The CDR3 here is CASTLREQYF. DNA of the CDR3: TGTGCCAGCACCCTACGAGAGCAGTACTTC.

V usage is TRBV7-2 and J usage is TRBJ2-7; 8 nucleotides align to TRBD2. The germline V gene has CDR1 SGHTA and CDR2 FQGNSA. V lost 5 bases to trimming and J lost 4 bases; unmatched junction nucleotides: 13. This CDR3 comprises 16 residues. The CDR3 loop is CASSRGRLAGSYEQYF. The CDR3 DNA follows: TGTGCCAGCAGCCGGGGGAGGCTAGCGGGCAGTTACGAGCAGTACTTC.

This chain uses TRBV20-1 with TRBJ2-1, with 9 bases that match TRBD1. The CDR3 is 15 residues long. CDR1 DFQATT and CDR2 SNEGSKA come from the germline V gene (reference sequence). Unmatched junction bases numbered 11, after V lost 4 bases and J lost 7 bases. The CDR3 nucleotides read TGCAGTGCTATTTCGCCGGGACAGGGAGGGAATGAGCAGTTCTTC. Protein sequence: CSAISPGQGGNEQFF.

This clonotype was recorded at least ten times. The chain couples TRBV20-1 to TRBJ1-5; no reliable D call. Germline CDR1 reads DFQATT; CDR2 reads SNEGSKA (reference sequence). Trimming pared 0 bases from V and 0 bases from J, leaving 9 bases between. The CDR3 covers 15 residues. CDR3 protein: CSARDPRDSNQPQHF. DNA of the CDR3: TGCAGTGCTAGAGATCCCAGAGATAGCAATCAGCCCCAGCATTTT.

This clonotype was found many times. The chain employs TRBV4-1 and TRBJ1-5, with D possibly being TRBD1 (5 bases). This CDR3 region has 13 residues. Trimming left V 0 bases short and J 11 bases short, with 11 bases between. The germline V gene has CDR1 MGHRA and CDR2 YSYEKL. CDR3 sequence (DNA): TGCGCCAGCAGCCAAGAAGGAGGGGCGGCCCAGCATTTT. As protein: CASSQEGGAAQHF.

This clonotype was recorded at least ten times. The genes are TRBV6-5 and TRBJ2-2; D perhaps matches TRBD2 (6 bases). The CDR3 contains 14 residues. The germline gives CDR1 MNHEY, CDR2 SVGAGI. Trimming left V 6 bases short and J 5 bases short, with 13 bases between. The CDR3 loop is CASRPQGGTGELFF. CDR3 nucleotide sequence: TGTGCCAGCAGGCCCCAGGGAGGAACCGGGGAGCTGTTTTTT.

Only a few counts were recorded for this clonotype. The J gene is TRBJ1-2, the V gene TRBV7-2; the match to TRBD1 covers 7 bases. CDR1 and CDR2 (germline): SGHTA, FQGNSA. This CDR3 is 16 amino acids long. V lost 5 bases to trimming and J lost 4 bases; unmatched junction nucleotides: 13. The CDR3 sequence: CASSPRRDSLIYGYTF. In nucleotides, the CDR3 is TGTGCCAGCAGCCCTAGGCGGGACAGTTTAATCTATGGCTACACCTTC. Full variable domain (rest looked up from reference TRBV7-2 and TRBJ1-2): GAGVSQSPSNKVTEKGKDVELRCDPISGHTALYWYRQSLGQGLEFLIYFQGNSAPDKSGLPSDRFSAERTGGSVSTLTIQRTQQEDSAVYLCASSPRRDSLIYGYTFGSGTRLTVV.

The chain employs TRBV6-6 and TRBJ2-2, with D perhaps TRBD1 (5 bases). This CDR3 contains 18 residues. The ends were cut back, 7 bases at V and 4 bases at J, with 25 bases in the middle. Per the germline V gene, CDR1 is MNHNY and CDR2 is SVGAGI (reference sequence). This CDR3 reads CASTNKGQNLRGTGELFF. The CDR3, as DNA: TGTGCCAGCACCAACAAGGGGCAGAACCTAAGGGGCACCGGGGAGCTGTTTTTT.

V is TRBV27 and J is TRBJ1-2, with 8 bases that match TRBD1. This CDR3 has 14 residues. The V and J ends lost 7 bases and 8 bases, in that order; junction bases with no gene match: 12. Germline values: CDR1 MNHEY, CDR2 SMNVEV (reference sequence). Here the CDR3 reads CASTPETGAEGYTF. The CDR3 DNA sequence: TGTGCCAGCACCCCCGAGACAGGGGCAGAAGGCTACACCTTC.

The chain has TRBV6-6 and TRBJ2-1; 10 positions agree with TRBD1. The ends lost 5 bases at V and 1 base at J; junction bases unmatched: 8. This CDR3 has 17 residues. From germline, CDR1 is MNHNY and CDR2 SVGAGI (reference sequence). CDR3 region: CASSGPGQGGSYNEQFF. The CDR3 nucleotides are TGTGCCAGCAGTGGCCCTGGACAGGGGGGGTCCTACAATGAGCAGTTCTTC.

This chain uses TRBV20-1 with TRBJ2-3; the D gene is possibly TRBD2 (6 bases). Between the trimmed V and J ends, which lost 3 bases and 4 bases, there was a span of 11 bases. CDR1 DFQATT and CDR2 SNEGSKA come from the germline V gene (reference sequence). The CDR3 is made up of 13 amino acids. CDR3 coding DNA: TGCAGTGCTAGTCACGGGAGCGCAGATACGCAGTATTTT. Its protein is CSASHGSADTQYF.